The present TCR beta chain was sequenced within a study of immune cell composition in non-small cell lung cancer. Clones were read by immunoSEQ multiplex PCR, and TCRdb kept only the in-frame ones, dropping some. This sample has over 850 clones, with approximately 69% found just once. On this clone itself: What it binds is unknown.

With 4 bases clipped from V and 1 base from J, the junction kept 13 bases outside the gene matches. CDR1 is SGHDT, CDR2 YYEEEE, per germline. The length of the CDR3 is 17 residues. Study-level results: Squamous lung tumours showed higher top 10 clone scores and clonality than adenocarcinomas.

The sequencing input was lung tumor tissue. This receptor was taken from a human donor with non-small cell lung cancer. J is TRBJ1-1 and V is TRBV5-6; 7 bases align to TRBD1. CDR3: CASSVEGAGNPNTEAFF. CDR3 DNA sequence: TGTGCCAGCAGCGTGGAGGGGGCGGGAAATCCGAACACTGAAGCTTTCTTT.